This is a list of T cell receptor beta chains from one sample in a study of blood T cell repertoires in COVID-19. Generated by immunoSEQ multiplex PCR, the TCRdb table keeps only in-frame clones and is missing some. The sample yields roughly 150,000 clones, under 85% seen once. Material: peripheral blood. These receptors were collected from a man older than 75 with COVID-19, enrolled during active disease. CDR3s include the opening cysteine and the closing phenylalanine or tryptophan. D genes are given only for firm matches. The size field is filled for only some rows; it gives once, few, many or a size class.

j_gene	d_gene	v_gene	abundance	CDR3aa	CDR3nt
TRBJ1-2	NA	TRBV10-3	NA	CAISEQGTYGYTF	TGTGCCATCAGTGAGCAGGGAACGTATGGCTACACCTTC
TRBJ1-2	TRBD1	TRBV5-1	NA	CASREQGASYGYTF	TGCGCCAGCAGAGAGCAGGGGGCTAGCTATGGCTACACCTTC
TRBJ2-2	TRBD1	TRBV18	NA	CASSLGQADTGELFF	TGTGCCAGCTCACTAGGACAGGCGGACACCGGGGAGCTGTTTTTT
TRBJ2-5	TRBD2	TRBV4-3	NA	CASSRLAGGGETQYF	TGCGCCAGCAGCCGGCTAGCGGGGGGCGGGGAGACCCAGTACTTC
TRBJ1-1	NA	TRBV27	once	CASSYIRGGDEAFF	TGTGCCAGCAGTTACATCAGGGGAGGGGATGAAGCTTTCTTT
TRBJ1-6	TRBD1	TRBV5-4	few	CASSDERQGRDSPLHF	TGTGCCAGCAGCGACGAAAGACAGGGGCGAGATTCACCCCTCCACTTT
TRBJ2-2	NA	TRBV4-3	NA	CASSQVNTRSVRELFF	TGCGCCAGCAGCCAAGTAAATACTAGGTCCGTCCGGGAGCTGTTTTTT
TRBJ2-5	TRBD1	TRBV7-3	NA	CASSPGTGEETQYF	TGTGCCAGCAGCCCCGGGACAGGGGAAGAGACCCAGTACTTC
TRBJ2-1	TRBD1	TRBV7-9	NA	CASSLRGQGVRESYNEQFF	TGTGCCAGCAGCTTACGGGGACAGGGGGTGCGAGAATCCTACAATGAGCAGTTCTTC
TRBJ2-7	NA	TRBV6-5	NA	CASSSPDKSYEQYF	TGTGCCAGCAGTTCCCCCGACAAGTCCTACGAGCAGTACTTC
TRBJ2-2	TRBD2	TRBV6-5	NA	CASSLAGGTGELFF	TGTGCCAGCAGTCTAGCGGGGGGGACCGGGGAGCTGTTTTTT